This entry lists 2 T cell receptor beta chains sequenced from one sample in a study of CD8 T cells in Susac syndrome. RNA amounts of about 0.45 to 1 ug underwent reverse transcription with random hexamers. Each CDR3 protein is one row after TCRdb ran MiXCR on the immunoSEQ multiplex PCR reads. This sample has about 83,000 distinct CDR3 sequences; approximately 96% occur once, and the top ten carry more than 0.35%. The sample was CD8+ T cells from PBMCs. The origin of the receptors is a human donor with Susac syndrome.

The V call is TRBV6-6, the J call TRBJ2-5, with a possible D match to TRBD1 (6 bases). This CDR3 contains 14 residues. V shed 8 bases and J shed 3 bases, with 16 bases lying between them. CDR1 MNHNY and CDR2 SVGAGI come from the germline V gene (reference sequence). CDR3 residues: CASWAGQYEETQYF. The DNA for the CDR3 is TGTGCCAGCTGGGCCGGACAGTATGAAGAGACCCAGTACTTC.

The rearrangement joins TRBV6-5 to TRBJ2-1, with 7 bases aligning to TRBD2. V was clipped by 5 bases and J by 5 bases; unmatched bases: 3. CDR3 length equals 13 residues. The germline V gene encodes CDR1 MNHEY and CDR2 SVGAGI. This CDR3 is CASSRTSDNEQFF. CDR3 coding DNA: TGTGCCAGCAGTAGGACTAGTGACAATGAGCAGTTCTTC.